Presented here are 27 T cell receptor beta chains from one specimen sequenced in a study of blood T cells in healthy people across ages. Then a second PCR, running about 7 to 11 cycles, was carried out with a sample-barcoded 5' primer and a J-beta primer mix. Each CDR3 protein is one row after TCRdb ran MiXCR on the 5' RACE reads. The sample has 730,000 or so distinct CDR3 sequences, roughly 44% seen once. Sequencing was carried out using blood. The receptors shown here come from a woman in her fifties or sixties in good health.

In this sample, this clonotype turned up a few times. Here the CDR3 reads CATSIGGFSYNEQFF. The CDR3, as DNA: TGTGCCACCAGTATTGGGGGGTTCTCCTACAATGAGCAGTTCTTC. This chain uses TRBV24-1 with TRBJ2-1, with a tentative D call TRBD2 (6 bases). CDR3 length: 15 amino acids. Trimming took off 6 bases at V and 0 bases at J, with 11 bases between the two ends. The germline V gene has CDR1 KGHDR and CDR2 SFDVKD.

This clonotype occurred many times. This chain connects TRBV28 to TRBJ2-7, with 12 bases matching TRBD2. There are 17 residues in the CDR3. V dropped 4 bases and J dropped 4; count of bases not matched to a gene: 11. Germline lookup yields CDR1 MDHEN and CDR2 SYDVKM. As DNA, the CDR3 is TGTGCCAGCAGTTGGGGGACTAGCGGGCGAGGGGTATACGAGCAGTACTTC. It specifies CASSWGTSGRGVYEQYF.

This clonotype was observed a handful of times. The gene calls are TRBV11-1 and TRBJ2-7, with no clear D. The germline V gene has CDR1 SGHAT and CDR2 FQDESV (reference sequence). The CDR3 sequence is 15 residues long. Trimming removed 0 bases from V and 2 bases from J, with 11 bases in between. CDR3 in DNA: TGTGCCAGCAGCTTAGCCCCGCAGGTGACCTACGAGCAGTACTTC. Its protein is CASSLAPQVTYEQYF. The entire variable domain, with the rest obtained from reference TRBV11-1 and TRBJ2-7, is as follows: EAEVAQSPRYKITEKSQAVAFWCDPISGHATLYWYRQILGQGPELLVQFQDESVVDDSQLPKDRFSAERLKGVDSTLKIQPAELGDSAMYLCASSLAPQVTYEQYFGPGTRLTVT.

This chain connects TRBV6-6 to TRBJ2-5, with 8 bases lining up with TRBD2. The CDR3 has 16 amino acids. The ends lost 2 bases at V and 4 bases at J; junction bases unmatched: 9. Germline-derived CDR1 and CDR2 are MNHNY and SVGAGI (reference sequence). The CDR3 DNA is TGTGCCAGCAGTTACAGGCGGGGGGCCAGTCGAGAGACCCAGTACTTC. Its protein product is CASSYRRGASRETQYF.

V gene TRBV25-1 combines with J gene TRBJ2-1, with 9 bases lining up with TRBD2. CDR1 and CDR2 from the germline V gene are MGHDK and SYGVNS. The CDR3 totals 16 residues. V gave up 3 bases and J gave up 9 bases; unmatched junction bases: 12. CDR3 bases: TGTGCCAGCAGTGACCTGAGGAGCGGGAGGTTAAGTGAGCAGTTCTTC. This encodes CASSDLRSGRLSEQFF.

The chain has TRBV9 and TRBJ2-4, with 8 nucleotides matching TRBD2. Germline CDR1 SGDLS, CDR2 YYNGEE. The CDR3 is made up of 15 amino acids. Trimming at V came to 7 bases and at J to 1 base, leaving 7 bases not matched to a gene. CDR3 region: CASGRGGPAKNIQYF. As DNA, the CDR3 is TGTGCCAGCGGACGGGGGGGGCCTGCCAAAAACATTCAGTACTTC.

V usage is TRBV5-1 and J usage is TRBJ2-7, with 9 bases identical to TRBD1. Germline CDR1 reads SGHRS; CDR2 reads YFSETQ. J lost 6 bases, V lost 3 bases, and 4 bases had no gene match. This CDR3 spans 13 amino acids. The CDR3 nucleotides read TGCGCCAGCAGCTCCCGGGACAGGGTCGAGCAGTACTTC. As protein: CASSSRDRVEQYF. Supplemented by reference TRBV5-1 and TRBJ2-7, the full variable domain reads KAGVTQTPRYLIKTRGQQVTLSCSPISGHRSVSWYQQTPGQGLQFLFEYFSETQRNKGNFPGRFSGRQFSNSRSEMNVSTLELGDSALYLCASSSRDRVEQYFGPGTRLTVT.

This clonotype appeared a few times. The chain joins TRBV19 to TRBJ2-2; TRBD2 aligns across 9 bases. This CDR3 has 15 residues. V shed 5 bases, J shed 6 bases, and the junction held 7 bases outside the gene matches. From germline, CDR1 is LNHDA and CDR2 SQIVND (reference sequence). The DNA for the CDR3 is TGTGCCAGTAGTTCAGCGGGGGGCATTGCCGGGGAGCTGTTTTTT. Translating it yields CASSSAGGIAGELFF.

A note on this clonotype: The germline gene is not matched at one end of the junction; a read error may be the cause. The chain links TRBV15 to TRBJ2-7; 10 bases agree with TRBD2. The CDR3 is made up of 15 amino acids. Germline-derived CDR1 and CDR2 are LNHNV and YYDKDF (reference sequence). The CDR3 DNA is TGTGCCACCAGCCCCGCTAGCGGGGGCACCTACGAGCGGTACTTC. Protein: CATSPASGGTYERYF. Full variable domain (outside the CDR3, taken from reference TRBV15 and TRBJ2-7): DAMVIQNPRYQVTQFGKPVTLSCSQTLNHNVMYWYQQKSSQAPKLLFHYYDKDFNNEADTPDNFQSRRPNTSFCFLDIRSPGLGDTAMYLCATSPASGGTYERYFGPGTRLTVT.

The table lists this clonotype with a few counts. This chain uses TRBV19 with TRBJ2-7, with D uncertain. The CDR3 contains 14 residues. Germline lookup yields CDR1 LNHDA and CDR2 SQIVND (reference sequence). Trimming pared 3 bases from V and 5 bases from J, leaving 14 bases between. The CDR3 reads CASSIPGPGDEQYF. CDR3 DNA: TGTGCCAGTAGTATCCCCGGGCCTGGGGACGAGCAGTACTTC.

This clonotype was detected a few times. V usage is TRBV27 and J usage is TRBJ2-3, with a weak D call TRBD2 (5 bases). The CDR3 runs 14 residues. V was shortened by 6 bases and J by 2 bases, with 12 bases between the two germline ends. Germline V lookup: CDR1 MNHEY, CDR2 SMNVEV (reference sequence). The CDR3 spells CASSPGYHTDTQYF. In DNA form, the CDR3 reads TGTGCCAGCAGCCCGGGGTACCACACAGATACGCAGTATTTT.

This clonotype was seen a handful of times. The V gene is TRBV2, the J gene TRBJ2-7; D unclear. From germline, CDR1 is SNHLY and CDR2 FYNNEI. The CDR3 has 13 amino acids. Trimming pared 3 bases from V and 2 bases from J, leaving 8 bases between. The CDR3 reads CASSDDGTYEQYF. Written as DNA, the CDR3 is TGTGCCAGCAGTGATGACGGAACCTACGAGCAGTACTTC.

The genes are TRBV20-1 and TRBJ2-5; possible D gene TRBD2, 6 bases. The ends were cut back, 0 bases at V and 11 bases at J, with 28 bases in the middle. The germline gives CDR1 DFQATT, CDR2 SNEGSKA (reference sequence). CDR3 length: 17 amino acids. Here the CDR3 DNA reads TGCAGTGCTAGAGAGGCCAGGGCGGGGCCCAAAGAGGATGAGCAGTACTTC. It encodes CSAREARAGPKEDEQYF.

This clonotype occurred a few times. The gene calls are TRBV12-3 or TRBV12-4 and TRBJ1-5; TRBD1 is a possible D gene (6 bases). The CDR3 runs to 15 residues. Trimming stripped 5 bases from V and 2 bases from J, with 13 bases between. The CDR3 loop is CASSPGVGGNQPQHF. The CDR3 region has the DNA TGTGCCAGCAGTCCAGGGGTGGGAGGCAATCAGCCCCAGCATTTT.

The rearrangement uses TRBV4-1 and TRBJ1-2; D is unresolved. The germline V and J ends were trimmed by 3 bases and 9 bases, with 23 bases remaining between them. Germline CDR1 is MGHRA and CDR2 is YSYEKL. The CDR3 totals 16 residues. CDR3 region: CASSHSPRYDGVSYTF. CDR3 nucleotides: TGCGCCAGCAGCCACAGCCCGAGATACGATGGGGTGAGCTACACCTTC.

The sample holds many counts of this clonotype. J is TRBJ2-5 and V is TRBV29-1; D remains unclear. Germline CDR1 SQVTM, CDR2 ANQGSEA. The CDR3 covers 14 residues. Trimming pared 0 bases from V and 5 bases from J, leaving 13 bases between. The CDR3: CSVEEPGVKETQYF. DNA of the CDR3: TGCAGCGTTGAAGAACCCGGCGTCAAGGAGACCCAGTACTTC. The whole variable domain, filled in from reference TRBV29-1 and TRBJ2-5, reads SAVISQKPSRDICQRGTSLTIQCQVDSQVTMMFWYRQQPGQSLTLIATANQGSEATYESGFVIDKFPISRPNLTFSTLTVSNMSPEDSSIYLCSVEEPGVKETQYFGPGTRLLVL.

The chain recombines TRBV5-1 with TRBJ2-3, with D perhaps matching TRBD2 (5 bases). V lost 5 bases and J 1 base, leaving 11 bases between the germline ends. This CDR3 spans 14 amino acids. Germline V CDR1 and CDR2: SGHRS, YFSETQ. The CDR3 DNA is TGCGCCAGCAGGCTAGAGGGAGGCACAGATACGCAGTATTTT. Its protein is CASRLEGGTDTQYF. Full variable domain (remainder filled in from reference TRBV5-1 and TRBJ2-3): KAGVTQTPRYLIKTRGQQVTLSCSPISGHRSVSWYQQTPGQGLQFLFEYFSETQRNKGNFPGRFSGRQFSNSRSEMNVSTLELGDSALYLCASRLEGGTDTQYFGPGTRLTVL.

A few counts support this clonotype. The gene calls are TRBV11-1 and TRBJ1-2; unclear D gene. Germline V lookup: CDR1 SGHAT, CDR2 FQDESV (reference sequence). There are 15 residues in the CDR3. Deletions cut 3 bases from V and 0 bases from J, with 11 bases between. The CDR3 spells CASSLRAEANYGYTF. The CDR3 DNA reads TGTGCCAGCAGCTTGCGGGCTGAAGCTAACTATGGCTACACCTTC.

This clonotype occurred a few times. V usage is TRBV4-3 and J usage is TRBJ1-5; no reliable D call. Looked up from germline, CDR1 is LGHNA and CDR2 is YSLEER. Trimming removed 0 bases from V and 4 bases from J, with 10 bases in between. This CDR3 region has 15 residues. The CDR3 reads CASSQDSTVNQPQHF. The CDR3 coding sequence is TGCGCCAGCAGCCAAGATTCTACAGTTAATCAGCCCCAGCATTTT.

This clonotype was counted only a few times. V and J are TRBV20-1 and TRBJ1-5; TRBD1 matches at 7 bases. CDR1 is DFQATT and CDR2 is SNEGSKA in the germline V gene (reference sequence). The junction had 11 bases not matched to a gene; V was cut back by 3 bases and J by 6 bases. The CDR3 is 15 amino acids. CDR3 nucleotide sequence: TGCAGTGCTAGGACCGACAGGGTTGGGGGTCAGCCCCAGCATTTT. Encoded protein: CSARTDRVGGQPQHF.

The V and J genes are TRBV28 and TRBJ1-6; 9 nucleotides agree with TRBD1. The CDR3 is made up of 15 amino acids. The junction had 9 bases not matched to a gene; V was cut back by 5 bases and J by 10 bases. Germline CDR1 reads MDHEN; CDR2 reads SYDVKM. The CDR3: CASSERTGVDSPLHF. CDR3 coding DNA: TGTGCCAGCAGTGAACGGACAGGGGTTGACTCACCCCTCCACTTT.

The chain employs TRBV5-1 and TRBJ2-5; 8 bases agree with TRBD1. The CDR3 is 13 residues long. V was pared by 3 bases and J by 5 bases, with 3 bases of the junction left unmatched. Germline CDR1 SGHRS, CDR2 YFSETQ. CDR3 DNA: TGCGCCAGCAGCTCGACAGGGGAGGAGACCCAGTACTTC. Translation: CASSSTGEETQYF. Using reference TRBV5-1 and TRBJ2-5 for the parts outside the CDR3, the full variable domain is KAGVTQTPRYLIKTRGQQVTLSCSPISGHRSVSWYQQTPGQGLQFLFEYFSETQRNKGNFPGRFSGRQFSNSRSEMNVSTLELGDSALYLCASSSTGEETQYFGPGTRLLVL.

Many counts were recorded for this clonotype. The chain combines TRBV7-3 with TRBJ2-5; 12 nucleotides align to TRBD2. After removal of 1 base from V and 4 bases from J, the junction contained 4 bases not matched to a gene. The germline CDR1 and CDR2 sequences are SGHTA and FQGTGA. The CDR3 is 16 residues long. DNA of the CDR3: TGTGCCAGCAGCTTAAGTGGGACTAGCGGGCGAGAGACCCAGTACTTC. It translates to CASSLSGTSGRETQYF.

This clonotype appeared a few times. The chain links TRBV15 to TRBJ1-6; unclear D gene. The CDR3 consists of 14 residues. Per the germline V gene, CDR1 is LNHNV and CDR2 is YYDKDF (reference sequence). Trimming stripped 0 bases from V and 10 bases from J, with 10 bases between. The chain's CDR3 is CATSRDRAQSPLHF. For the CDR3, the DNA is TGTGCCACCAGCAGAGATAGGGCACAATCACCCCTCCACTTT.

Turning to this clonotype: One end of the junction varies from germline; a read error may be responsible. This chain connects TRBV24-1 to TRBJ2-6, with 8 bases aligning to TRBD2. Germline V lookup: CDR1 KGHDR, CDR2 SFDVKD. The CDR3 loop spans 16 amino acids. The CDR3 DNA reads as TGTGCCGCCAGTGATTGGGGACTAGCTGGGGCCAACGTCCTGACTTTC. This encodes CAASDWGLAGANVLTF.

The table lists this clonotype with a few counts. CDR3 nucleotides: TGTGCCTCGGGACAGGGTACCGATGAGCAGTTCTTC. This codes for CASGQGTDEQFF. This chain joins TRBV30 and TRBJ2-1; 9 nucleotides match TRBD1. The ends lost 7 bases at V and 8 bases at J; junction bases unmatched: 6. Germline V gene lookup returns CDR1 GTSNPN and CDR2 SVGIG (reference sequence). The CDR3 spans 12 residues. Variable domain in full (rest from reference TRBV30 and TRBJ2-1): SQTIHQWPATLVQPVGSPLSLECTVEGTSNPNLYWYRQAAGRGLQLLFYSVGIGQISSEVPQNLSASRPQDRQFILSSKKLLLSDSGFYLCASGQGTDEQFFGPGTRLTVL.

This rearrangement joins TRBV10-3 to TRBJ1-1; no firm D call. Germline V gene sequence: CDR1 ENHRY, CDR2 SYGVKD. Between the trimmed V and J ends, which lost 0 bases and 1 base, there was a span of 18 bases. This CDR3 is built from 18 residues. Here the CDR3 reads CAISESTGRRVGNTEAFF. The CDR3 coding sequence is TGTGCCATCAGTGAGTCAACGGGTCGTCGCGTGGGGAACACTGAAGCTTTCTTT.